There are a few counts of the clone carrying this T cell receptor (beta chain). Its antigen is still unknown. There are 16 residues in the CDR3. The V and J ends lost 0 bases and 6 bases, in that order; junction bases with no gene match: 5. Germline loops: CDR1 MRHNA, CDR2 SNTAGT. This sample was taken from a study of cytomegalovirus exposure and HLA in healthy donors. Study-wide background: Earlier results showed some 120 million unique TCR beta sequences derived from approximately 170 million T cells. The study's findings and limits: Some segments of the V type, notably TRBV6-2 and TRBV6-3, were excluded as indistinguishable. Analyses of presence and absence presupposed an approximately uniform sequencing depth across donors. The study designated 160 or so TCR beta chains cytomegalovirus-associated.

With 60 Vbeta and 13 Jbeta primers, the PCR was carried out. Assay used: immunoSEQ multiplex PCR; TCRdb lists only in-frame clones, some missing. The profile covers over 3,500 clones, with over 75% appearing a single time and approximately 6.3% taken by the ten largest. This chain joins TRBV6-4 and TRBJ2-1; TRBD1 agrees at 10 bases. The sample taken for sequencing was PBMCs. The receptor was derived from a woman aged 40 to 55 in good health and CMV-seropositive. The CDR3, as DNA: TGTGCCAGCAGTGACTCGGGGACAGGGGAGTCCAATGAGCAGTTCTTC. Protein sequence: CASSDSGTGESNEQFF.